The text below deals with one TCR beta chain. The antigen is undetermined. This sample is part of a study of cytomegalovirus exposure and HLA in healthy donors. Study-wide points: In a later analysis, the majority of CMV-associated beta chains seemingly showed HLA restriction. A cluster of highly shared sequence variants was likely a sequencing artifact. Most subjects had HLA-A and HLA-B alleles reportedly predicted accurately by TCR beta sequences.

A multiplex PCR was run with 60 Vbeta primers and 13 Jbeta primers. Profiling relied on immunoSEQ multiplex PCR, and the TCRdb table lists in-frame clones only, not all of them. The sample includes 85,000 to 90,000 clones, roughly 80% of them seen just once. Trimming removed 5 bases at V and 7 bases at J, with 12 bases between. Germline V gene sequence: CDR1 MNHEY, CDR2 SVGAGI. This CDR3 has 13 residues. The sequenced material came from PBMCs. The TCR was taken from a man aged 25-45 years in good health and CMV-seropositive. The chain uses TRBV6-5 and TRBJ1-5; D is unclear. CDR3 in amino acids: CASSGLSGQPQHF. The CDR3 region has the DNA TGTGCCAGCAGTGGACTGAGCGGCCAGCCCCAGCATTTT.